These 2 T cell receptor beta chains were all obtained from the same sample, sequenced in a study of blood T cell repertoires in COVID-19. The protocol was immunoSEQ multiplex PCR, while the TCRdb copy is restricted to in-frame clones and leaves out a portion. This sample has about 42,000 clones; around 90% occur once, and the top ten carry roughly 21%. Sequencing was done on a sample of peripheral blood. The receptors stem from a woman of 80 years or more in a cohort sampled during active or convalescent COVID-19.

This rearrangement joins TRBV27 to TRBJ1-2; possibly TRBD1 for D (6 bases). The CDR3 runs to 16 residues. CDR1 MNHEY and CDR2 SMNVEV come from the germline V gene (reference sequence). The V gene lost 5 bases and the J gene lost 0 bases, with 16 bases spanning the gap. CDR3 nucleotides: TGTGCCAGCAGTCCATACGGGGGGCAACCTAACTATGGCTACACCTTC. The encoded protein is CASSPYGGQPNYGYTF.

This rearrangement joins TRBV5-1 to TRBJ2-7, with D possibly matching TRBD2 (6 bases). V lost 7 bases and J lost 3, with 17 bases in between. The CDR3 contains 14 residues. Germline CDR1 is SGHRS and CDR2 is YFSETQ. CDR3 coding DNA: TGCGCCAGCGAAAGACAGTTCGGGGGCTACGAGCAGTACTTC. This codes for CASERQFGGYEQYF. The complete variable domain, with remaining parts taken from reference TRBV5-1 and TRBJ2-7, reads KAGVTQTPRYLIKTRGQQVTLSCSPISGHRSVSWYQQTPGQGLQFLFEYFSETQRNKGNFPGRFSGRQFSNSRSEMNVSTLELGDSALYLCASERQFGGYEQYFGPGTRLTVT.